This TCR beta chain derives from a study of human T cells and chemical hapten exposure. Described time point: patch test 2, 6 weeks after DPC sensitization. The treatment denotes: therapeutic diphenylcyclopropenone sensitization with weekly scalp DPC. A single record per CDR3 protein comes from TCRdb applying MiXCR to the RACE reads. Of about 85,000 distinct CDR3 sequences in the sample, more than 9% were seen once. This CDR3 comprises 13 residues. CDR1 and CDR2 from the germline V gene are SGDLS and YYNGEE. V lost 8 bases and J lost 8, with 19 bases in between. This chain uses TRBV9 with TRBJ1-2; a possible D gene is TRBD1 (6 bases). The sequence came from a man younger than 35 with alopecia areata. Some clones in this sample may be carry-over from other donors' samples. The starting material was whole blood, obtained in connection with sensitization to the hapten diphenylcyclopropenone (DPC). This CDR3 reads CARPEEDGGGYTF. The CDR3 DNA follows: TGTGCCAGACCCGAAGAGGATGGGGGCGGCTACACCTTC.